One and the same sample provided the 16 T cell receptor beta chains below, sequenced in a study of a mutant IDH1 vaccine in newly diagnosed glioma. Clones were read by immunoSEQ multiplex PCR, and TCRdb kept only the in-frame ones, dropping some. The sample gives tens of thousands of clones, 83% of which show up once; under 8% is in the top ten. Regarding time point: baseline, week 1 (first vaccination visit). Sample treatment: pre-vaccination baseline after standard-of-care therapy. Sequenced material: PBMCs, taken from a glioma patient treated with radiotherapy, temozolomide or both. These receptors were taken from a woman aged 45-59 years with glioma.

V is TRBV7-9 and J is TRBJ2-5; 8 nucleotides agree with TRBD1. Germline V lookup: CDR1 SEHNR, CDR2 FQNEAQ (reference sequence). After removal of 1 base from V and 4 bases from J, the junction contained 2 bases not matched to a gene. The CDR3 spans 14 residues. The CDR3 loop is CASSLVTGGETQYF. The DNA of the CDR3 is TGTGCCAGCAGCTTAGTCACAGGGGGAGAGACCCAGTACTTC.

The chain uses TRBV27 and TRBJ1-2; perhaps TRBD1 as D (5 bases). V gave up 6 bases and J gave up 1 base, with 12 bases separating them. The germline CDR1 and CDR2 sequences are MNHEY and SMNVEV (reference sequence). This CDR3 has 14 residues. CDR3 sequence (DNA): TGTGCCAGCAGCCGTGACAGTTATAACTATGGCTACACCTTC. It encodes CASSRDSYNYGYTF.

The rearrangement uses TRBV20-1 and TRBJ2-5, with D possibly TRBD1 on 5 matching bases. CDR1 and CDR2 from the germline V gene are DFQATT and SNEGSKA (reference sequence). Trimming shortened V by 0 bases and J by 13 bases, and 12 bases separated the two germline ends. The CDR3 is made up of 11 amino acids. CDR3 in DNA: TGCAGTGCTAGAGATGGGGCGGCTATGTACTTC. This sequence encodes CSARDGAAMYF.

The V and J genes are TRBV9 and TRBJ2-1; TRBD2 aligns across 15 bases. V trimming: 2 bases; J trimming: 6 bases; junction bases outside the gene matches: 3. The CDR3 spans 16 residues. CDR1 SGDLS and CDR2 YYNGEE come from the germline V gene. CDR3 nucleotides: TGTGCCAGCAGCGTCGGGACTAGCGGGGGGTTCAATGAGCAGTTCTTC. It specifies CASSVGTSGGFNEQFF.

The chain links TRBV9 to TRBJ1-1, with TRBD1 matching over 7 bases. The CDR3 contains 16 residues. Germline V gene data show CDR1 as SGDLS and CDR2 as YYNGEE. Germline trimming cut 1 base from V and 3 bases from J; bases unmatched to any gene: 9. The CDR3 region is CASSVLAGGVHTEAFF. In DNA form, the CDR3 reads TGTGCCAGCAGCGTATTAGCAGGGGGAGTACACACTGAAGCTTTCTTT.

This chain joins TRBV27 and TRBJ1-5; D remains ambiguous. Germline lookup yields CDR1 MNHEY and CDR2 SMNVEV (reference sequence). V lost 4 bases and J lost 6, with 10 bases in between. This CDR3 has 13 residues. CDR3: CASSWMRFQPQHF. The CDR3 DNA reads TGTGCCAGCAGTTGGATGAGGTTTCAGCCCCAGCATTTT.

The gene calls are TRBV6-5 and TRBJ1-5; D might be TRBD1 (5 bases). Germline CDR1 and CDR2: MNHEY and SVGAGI. Trimming cost V 6 bases and J 3 bases, with 12 bases left between them. This CDR3 is 14 amino acids long. The CDR3 region has the DNA TGTGCCAGCAGCCAGGGACTCCCCAATCAGCCCCAGCATTTT. It yields the protein CASSQGLPNQPQHF.

This chain links TRBV19 with TRBJ1-2; TRBD1 matches 11 bases. The CDR3 is 16 amino acids. The J segment lost 8 bases and the V segment lost 7 bases, leaving 15 bases of the junction unmatched. Germline CDR1 is LNHDA and CDR2 is SQIVND (reference sequence). The CDR3 here is CASTSLVGQGASGYTF. In DNA form, the CDR3 reads TGTGCCAGTACTAGTCTCGTAGGACAGGGGGCGAGCGGCTACACCTTC.

V is TRBV27 and J is TRBJ2-7; 7 bases agree with TRBD1. V lost 6 bases to trimming and J lost 2 bases; unmatched junction nucleotides: 4. The CDR3 has 13 residues. Germline values: CDR1 MNHEY, CDR2 SMNVEV (reference sequence). CDR3 sequence: CASSLGTAYEQYF. The CDR3 nucleotides are TGTGCCAGCAGCCTAGGGACAGCCTACGAGCAGTACTTC.

Only one count was recorded for this clone. The J gene is TRBJ1-1, the V gene TRBV27; maybe TRBD1 (5 bases). Germline V gene data show CDR1 as MNHEY and CDR2 as SMNVEV (reference sequence). The length of the CDR3 is 14 residues. Deletions cut 6 bases from V and 8 bases from J, with 19 bases between. CDR3 residues: CASRVYGGGPEAFF. CDR3 coding DNA: TGTGCCAGCAGAGTTTACGGGGGGGGTCCCGAAGCTTTCTTT.

CDR3 nucleotide sequence: TGTGCCAGCAGTTCGGTAGGAGCGTACAATGAGCAGTTCTTC. Translation gives CASSSVGAYNEQFF. The gene calls are TRBV27 and TRBJ2-1; D gene unclear. Germline V lookup: CDR1 MNHEY, CDR2 SMNVEV (reference sequence). The CDR3 runs 14 residues. Deletions cut 4 bases from V and 4 bases from J, with 11 bases between.

The chain has TRBV19 and TRBJ1-6, with 11 bases fitting TRBD1. The V gene's germline CDR1 is LNHDA and CDR2 SQIVND (reference sequence). This CDR3 contains 14 residues. V trimming: 8 bases; J trimming: 11 bases; junction bases outside the gene matches: 8. The DNA of the CDR3 is TGTGCCAGTGGAACCGGGACAGGGGGGGCACCCCTCCACTTT. Translation: CASGTGTGGAPLHF.

As regards this clone: This same CDR3 is encoded by further DNA sequences in the sample. This chain links TRBV2 with TRBJ2-5; D unresolved. The germline V gene has CDR1 SNHLY and CDR2 FYNNEI. This CDR3 region has 13 residues. V was pared by 6 bases and J by 0 bases, with 8 bases between. This CDR3 reads CASSVGYQETQYF. In DNA form, the CDR3 reads TGTGCCAGCAGCGTGGGGTACCAAGAGACCCAGTACTTC.

The rearrangement links TRBV19 to TRBJ1-1; possible D gene TRBD1, 6 bases. The length of the CDR3 is 15 residues. Per germline, CDR1 LNHDA and CDR2 SQIVND (reference sequence). Trimming removed 5 bases at V and 2 bases at J, with 15 bases between. CDR3 amino acids: CASSLQGRGNTEAFF. In DNA form, the CDR3 reads TGTGCCAGTAGTCTACAGGGAAGGGGAAACACTGAAGCTTTCTTT.

The chain employs TRBV2 and TRBJ1-4, with TRBD1 matching over 8 bases. The J segment lost 8 bases and the V segment lost 8 bases, leaving 13 bases of the junction unmatched. Per the germline V gene, CDR1 is SNHLY and CDR2 is FYNNEI. The CDR3 has 15 amino acids. CDR3 region: CASRPLDRGGEKLFF. The CDR3 bases are TGTGCCAGCCGGCCTCTAGACAGGGGAGGAGAAAAACTGTTTTTT.

The chain is built from TRBV28 and TRBJ2-7; TRBD2 matches 8 bases. J gave up 5 bases and V 5 bases, and 8 bases lay outside the gene matches. Germline values: CDR1 MDHEN, CDR2 SYDVKM. The CDR3 contains 14 residues. CDR3: CASSPGAGEDEQYF. The DNA for the CDR3 is TGTGCCAGCAGTCCGGGAGCGGGGGAGGACGAGCAGTACTTC.